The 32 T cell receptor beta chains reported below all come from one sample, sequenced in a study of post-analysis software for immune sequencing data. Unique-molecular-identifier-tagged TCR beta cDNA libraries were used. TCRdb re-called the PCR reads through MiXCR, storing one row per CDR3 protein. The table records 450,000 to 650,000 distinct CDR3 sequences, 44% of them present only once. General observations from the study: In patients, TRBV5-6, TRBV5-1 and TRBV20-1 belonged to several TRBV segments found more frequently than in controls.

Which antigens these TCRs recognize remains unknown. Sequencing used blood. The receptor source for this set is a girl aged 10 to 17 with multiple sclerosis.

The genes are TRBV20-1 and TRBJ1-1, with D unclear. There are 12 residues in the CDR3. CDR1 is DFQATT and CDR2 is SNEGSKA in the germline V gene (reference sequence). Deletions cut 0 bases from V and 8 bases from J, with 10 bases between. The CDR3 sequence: CSARDLTEEAFF. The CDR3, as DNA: TGCAGTGCTAGAGATCTTACCGAAGAAGCTTTCTTT.

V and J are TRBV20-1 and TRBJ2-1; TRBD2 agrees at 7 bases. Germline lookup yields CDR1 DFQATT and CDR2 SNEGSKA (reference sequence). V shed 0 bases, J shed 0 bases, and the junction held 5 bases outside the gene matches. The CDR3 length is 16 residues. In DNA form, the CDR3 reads TGCAGTGCTAGAGATAGGGGCGGGAGCTCCTACAATGAGCAGTTCTTC. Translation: CSARDRGGSSYNEQFF.

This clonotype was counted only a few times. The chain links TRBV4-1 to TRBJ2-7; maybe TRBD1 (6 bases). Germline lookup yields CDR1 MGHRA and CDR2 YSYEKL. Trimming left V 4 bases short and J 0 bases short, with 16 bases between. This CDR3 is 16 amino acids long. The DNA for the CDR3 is TGCGCCAGCAGCCCGAAGCACTCGGACAGCTCCTACGAGCAGTACTTC. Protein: CASSPKHSDSSYEQYF.

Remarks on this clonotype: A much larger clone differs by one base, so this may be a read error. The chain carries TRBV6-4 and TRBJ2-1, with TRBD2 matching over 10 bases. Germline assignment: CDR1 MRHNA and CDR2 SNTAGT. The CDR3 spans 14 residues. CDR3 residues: CACSTSGTSNEQFF. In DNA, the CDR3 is TGTGCCTGCAGTACTAGCGGGACTTCGAATGAGCAGTTCTTC.

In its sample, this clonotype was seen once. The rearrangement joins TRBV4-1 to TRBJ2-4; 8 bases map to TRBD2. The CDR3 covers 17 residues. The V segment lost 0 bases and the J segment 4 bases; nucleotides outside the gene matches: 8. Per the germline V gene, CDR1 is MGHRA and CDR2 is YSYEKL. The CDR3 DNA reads TGCGCCAGCAGCCAAGATCGGGGTACTAGCGGAAAAAACATTCAGTACTTC. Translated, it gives CASSQDRGTSGKNIQYF.

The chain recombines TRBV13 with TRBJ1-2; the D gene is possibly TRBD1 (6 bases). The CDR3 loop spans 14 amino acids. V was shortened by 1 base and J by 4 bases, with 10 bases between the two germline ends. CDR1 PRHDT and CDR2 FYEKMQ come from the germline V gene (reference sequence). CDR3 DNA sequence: TGTGCCAGCAGCTTAGCGGTACAGGGCTATGGCTACACCTTC. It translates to CASSLAVQGYGYTF.

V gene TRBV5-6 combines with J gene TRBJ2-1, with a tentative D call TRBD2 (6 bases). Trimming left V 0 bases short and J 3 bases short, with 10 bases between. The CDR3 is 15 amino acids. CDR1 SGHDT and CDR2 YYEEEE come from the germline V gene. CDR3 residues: CASSLVSGYYNEQFF. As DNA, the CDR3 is TGTGCCAGCAGCTTGGTTAGCGGCTACTACAATGAGCAGTTCTTC.

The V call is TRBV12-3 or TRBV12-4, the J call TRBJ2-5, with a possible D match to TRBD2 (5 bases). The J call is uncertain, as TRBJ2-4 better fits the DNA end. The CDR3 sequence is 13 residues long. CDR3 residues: CASSFRGKNIQYF. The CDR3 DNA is TGTGCCAGCAGCTTCCGGGGCAAAAACATTCAGTACTTC.

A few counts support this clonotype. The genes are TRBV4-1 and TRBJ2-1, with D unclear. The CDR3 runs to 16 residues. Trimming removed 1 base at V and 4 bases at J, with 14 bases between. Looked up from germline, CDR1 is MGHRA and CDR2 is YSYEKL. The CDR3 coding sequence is TGCGCCAGCAGCCAAGGCCCATCGCAGCCGTACAATGAGCAGTTCTTC. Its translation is CASSQGPSQPYNEQFF.

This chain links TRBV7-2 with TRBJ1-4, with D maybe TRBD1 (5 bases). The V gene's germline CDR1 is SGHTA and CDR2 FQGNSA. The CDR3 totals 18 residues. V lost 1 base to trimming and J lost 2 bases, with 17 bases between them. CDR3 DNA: TGTGCCAGCAGCTTAGAAAGGGGCTCAGGCGCGACTAATGAAAAACTGTTTTTT. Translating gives CASSLERGSGATNEKLFF.

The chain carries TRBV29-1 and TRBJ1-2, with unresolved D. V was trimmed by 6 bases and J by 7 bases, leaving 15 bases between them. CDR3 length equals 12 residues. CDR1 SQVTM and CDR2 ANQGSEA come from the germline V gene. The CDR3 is CSVPGGSSGYTF. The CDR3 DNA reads TGCAGCGTCCCTGGAGGGTCGAGTGGCTACACCTTC.

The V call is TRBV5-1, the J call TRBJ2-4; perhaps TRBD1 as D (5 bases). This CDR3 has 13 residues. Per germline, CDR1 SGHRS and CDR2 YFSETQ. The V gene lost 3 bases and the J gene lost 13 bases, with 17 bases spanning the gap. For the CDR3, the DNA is TGCGCCAGCAGCTACAGGAGCTTGAATGAGCAGTACTTC. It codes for CASSYRSLNEQYF.

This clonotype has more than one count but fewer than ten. The CDR3 DNA reads as TGTGCCAGCAACCTCTTACTAGCTTACGAGCAGTACTTC. Protein product: CASNLLLAYEQYF. This chain joins TRBV2 and TRBJ2-7; a possible D gene is TRBD2 (6 bases). This CDR3 region has 13 residues. V was shortened by 7 bases and J by 4 bases, with 14 bases between the two germline ends. CDR1 SNHLY and CDR2 FYNNEI come from the germline V gene.

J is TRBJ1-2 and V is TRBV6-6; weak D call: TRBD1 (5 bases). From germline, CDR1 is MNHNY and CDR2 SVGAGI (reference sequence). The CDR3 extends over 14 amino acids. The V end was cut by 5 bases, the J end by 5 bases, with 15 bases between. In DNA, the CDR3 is TGTGCCAGCAGTATCGACAGAAAATTGTATGGCTACACCTTC. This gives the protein CASSIDRKLYGYTF.

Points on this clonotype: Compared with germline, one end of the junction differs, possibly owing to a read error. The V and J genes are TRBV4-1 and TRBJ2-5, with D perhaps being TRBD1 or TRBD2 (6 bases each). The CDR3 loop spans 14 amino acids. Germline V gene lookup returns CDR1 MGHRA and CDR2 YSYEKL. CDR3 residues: CASRQEGGEVTQYF. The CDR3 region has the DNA TGCGCCAGCCGCCAAGAGGGGGGCGAAGTGACCCAGTACTTC.

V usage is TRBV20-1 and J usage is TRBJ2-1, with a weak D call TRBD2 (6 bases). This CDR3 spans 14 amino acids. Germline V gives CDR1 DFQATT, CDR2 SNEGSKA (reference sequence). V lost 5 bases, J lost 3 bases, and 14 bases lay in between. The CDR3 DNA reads TGCAGTGCTGGCTTGGCGGGAAACTACAATGAGCAGTTCTTC. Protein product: CSAGLAGNYNEQFF.

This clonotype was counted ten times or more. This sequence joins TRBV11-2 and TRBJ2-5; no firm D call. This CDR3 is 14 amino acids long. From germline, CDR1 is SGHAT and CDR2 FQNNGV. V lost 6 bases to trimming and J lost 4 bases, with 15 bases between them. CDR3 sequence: CASRPPEAIETQYF. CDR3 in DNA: TGTGCCAGCAGGCCCCCAGAGGCAATAGAGACCCAGTACTTC.

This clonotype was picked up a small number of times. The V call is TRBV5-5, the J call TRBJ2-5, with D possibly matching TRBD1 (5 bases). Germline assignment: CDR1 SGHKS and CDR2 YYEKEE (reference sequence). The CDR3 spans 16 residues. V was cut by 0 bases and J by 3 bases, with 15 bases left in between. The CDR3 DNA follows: TGTGCCAGCAGCTTGGTAGACAGTAACGGTGAAGAGACCCAGTACTTC. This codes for CASSLVDSNGEETQYF.

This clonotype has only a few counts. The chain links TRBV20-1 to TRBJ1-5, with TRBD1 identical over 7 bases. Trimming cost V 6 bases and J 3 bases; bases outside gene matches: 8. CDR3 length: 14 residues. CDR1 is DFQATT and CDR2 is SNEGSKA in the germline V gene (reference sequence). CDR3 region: CSAKGTAHNQPQHF. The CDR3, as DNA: TGCAGTGCCAAAGGGACAGCCCACAATCAGCCCCAGCATTTT.

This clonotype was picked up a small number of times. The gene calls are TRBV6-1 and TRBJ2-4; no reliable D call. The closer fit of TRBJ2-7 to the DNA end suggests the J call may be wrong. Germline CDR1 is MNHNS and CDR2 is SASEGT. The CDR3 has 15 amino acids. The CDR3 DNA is TGTGCCAGCAGTGTCAGGCAATCGGCTGCCTACGAGCAGTACTTC. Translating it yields CASSVRQSAAYEQYF.

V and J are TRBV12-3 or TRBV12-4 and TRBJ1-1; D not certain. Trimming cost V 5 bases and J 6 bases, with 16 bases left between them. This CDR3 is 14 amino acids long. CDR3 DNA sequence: TGTGCCAGCAGTCCGTCCCCGGCAGGCTCTGAAGCTTTCTTT. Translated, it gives CASSPSPAGSEAFF.

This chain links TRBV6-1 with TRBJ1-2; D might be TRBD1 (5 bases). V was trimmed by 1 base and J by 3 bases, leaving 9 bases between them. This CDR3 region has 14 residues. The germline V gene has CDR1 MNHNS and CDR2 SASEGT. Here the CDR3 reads CASSEDDRHYGYTF. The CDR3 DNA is TGTGCCAGCAGTGAAGACGACAGACACTATGGCTACACCTTC.

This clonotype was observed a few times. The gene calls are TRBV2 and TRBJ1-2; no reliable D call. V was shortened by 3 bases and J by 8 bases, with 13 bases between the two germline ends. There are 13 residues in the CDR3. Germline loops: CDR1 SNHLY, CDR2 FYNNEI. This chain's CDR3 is CASSEETYTGYTF. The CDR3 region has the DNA TGTGCCAGCAGTGAGGAGACCTATACGGGCTACACCTTC.

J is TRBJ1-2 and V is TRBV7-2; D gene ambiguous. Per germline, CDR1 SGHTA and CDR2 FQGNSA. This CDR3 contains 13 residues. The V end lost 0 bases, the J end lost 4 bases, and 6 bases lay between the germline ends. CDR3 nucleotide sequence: TGTGCCAGCAGCTTAGCGCAGGTCTATGGCTACACCTTC. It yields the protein CASSLAQVYGYTF.

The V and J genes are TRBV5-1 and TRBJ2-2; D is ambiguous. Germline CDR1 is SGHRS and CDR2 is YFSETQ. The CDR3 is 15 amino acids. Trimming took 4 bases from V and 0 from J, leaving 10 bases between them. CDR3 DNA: TGCGCCAGCAGCCTCCCGGACCCGAACACCGGGGAGCTGTTTTTT. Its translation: CASSLPDPNTGELFF.

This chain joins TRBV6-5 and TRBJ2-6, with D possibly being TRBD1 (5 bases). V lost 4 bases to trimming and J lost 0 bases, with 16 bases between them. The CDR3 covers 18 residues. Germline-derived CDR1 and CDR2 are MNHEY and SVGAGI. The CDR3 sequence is CASSSWGVYSSGANVLTF. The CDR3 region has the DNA TGTGCCAGCAGTTCCTGGGGCGTATATAGCTCTGGGGCCAACGTCCTGACTTTC.

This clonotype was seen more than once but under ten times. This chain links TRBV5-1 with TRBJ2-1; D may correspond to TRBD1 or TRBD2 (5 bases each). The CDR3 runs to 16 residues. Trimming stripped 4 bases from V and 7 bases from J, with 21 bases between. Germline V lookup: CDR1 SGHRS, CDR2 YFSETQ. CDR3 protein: CASSHPLEGWGNEQFF. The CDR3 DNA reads TGCGCCAGCAGCCACCCTCTAGAGGGTTGGGGGAATGAGCAGTTCTTC. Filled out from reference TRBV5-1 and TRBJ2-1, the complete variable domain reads KAGVTQTPRYLIKTRGQQVTLSCSPISGHRSVSWYQQTPGQGLQFLFEYFSETQRNKGNFPGRFSGRQFSNSRSEMNVSTLELGDSALYLCASSHPLEGWGNEQFFGPGTRLTVL.

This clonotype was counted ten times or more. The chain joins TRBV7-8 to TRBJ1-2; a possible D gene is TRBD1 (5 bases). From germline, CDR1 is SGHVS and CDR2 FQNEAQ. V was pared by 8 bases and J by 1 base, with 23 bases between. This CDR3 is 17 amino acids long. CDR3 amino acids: CASVGGSPAADNYGYTF. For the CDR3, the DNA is TGTGCCAGCGTGGGGGGGAGCCCGGCAGCGGATAACTATGGCTACACCTTC.

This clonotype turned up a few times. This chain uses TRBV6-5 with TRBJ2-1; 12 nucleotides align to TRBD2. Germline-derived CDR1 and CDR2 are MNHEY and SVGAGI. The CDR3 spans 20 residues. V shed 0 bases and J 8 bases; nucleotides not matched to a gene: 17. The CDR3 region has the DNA TGTGCCAGCAGTTACTCCGGGGCTAGCGGGAGGGCCGGCGTAAGGGATGAGCAGTTCTTC. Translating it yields CASSYSGASGRAGVRDEQFF.

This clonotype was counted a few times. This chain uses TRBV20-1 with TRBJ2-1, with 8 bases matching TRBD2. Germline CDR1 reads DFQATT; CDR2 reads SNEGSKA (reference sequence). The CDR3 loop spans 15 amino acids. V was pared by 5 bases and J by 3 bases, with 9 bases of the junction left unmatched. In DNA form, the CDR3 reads TGCAGTGCTGCCGGGACTAGGGGAAGCTACAATGAGCAGTTCTTC. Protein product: CSAAGTRGSYNEQFF.

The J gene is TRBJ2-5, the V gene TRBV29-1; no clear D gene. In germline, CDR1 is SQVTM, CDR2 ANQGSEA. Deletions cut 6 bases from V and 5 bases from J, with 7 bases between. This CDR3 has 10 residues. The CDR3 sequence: CSVDLETQYF. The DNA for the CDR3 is TGCAGCGTGGATTTGGAGACCCAGTACTTC.

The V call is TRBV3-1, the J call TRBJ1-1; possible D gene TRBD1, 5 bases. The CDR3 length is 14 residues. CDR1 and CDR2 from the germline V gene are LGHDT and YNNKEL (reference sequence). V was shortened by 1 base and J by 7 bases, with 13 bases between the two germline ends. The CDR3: CASSQVLGGVEAFF. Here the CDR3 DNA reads TGTGCCAGCAGCCAAGTATTGGGGGGAGTTGAAGCTTTCTTT.